Following are 18 T cell receptor beta chains from one sample sequenced in a study of shared clonotypes between healthy human individuals. Assay used: immunoSEQ multiplex PCR; TCRdb lists only in-frame clones, some missing. The sample consists of roughly 760,000 clones, approximately 79% of them appearing once. Material: memory CD4+ T cells sorted from blood. Noted subset: CD45RA-negative fraction. The source is a woman aged 25-40 years in good health.

The table lists this clone with a few counts. This chain uses TRBV5-1 with TRBJ2-1; TRBD1 matches at 8 bases. Germline values: CDR1 SGHRS, CDR2 YFSETQ. J was trimmed by 9 bases and V by 4 bases; bases with no gene match: 9. The CDR3 has 14 residues. The CDR3 is CASSPGTGNLEQFF. CDR3 nucleotides: TGCGCCAGCAGCCCCGGGACAGGCAATCTTGAGCAGTTCTTC.

The chain recombines TRBV7-8 with TRBJ2-3, with 8 bases matching TRBD2. The CDR3 is 14 residues long. Germline V CDR1 and CDR2: SGHVS, FQNEAQ. V shed 5 bases and J 5 bases; nucleotides not matched to a gene: 6. The CDR3, as DNA: TGTGCCAGCAGCGCACGGGAGGGCCAAGATACGCAGTATTTT. It yields the protein CASSAREGQDTQYF.

This clone was counted between two and nine times. The chain couples TRBV19 to TRBJ2-5; 10 positions match TRBD1. The J call may be faulty, since TRBJ2-7 better matches the DNA end. The CDR3 loop spans 19 amino acids. Germline CDR1 reads LNHDA; CDR2 reads SQIVND (reference sequence). DNA for the CDR3: TGTGCCAGTAGCAATTCCCCCCTAGACCCGGGACAGGGGACCTACGAGCAGTACTTC. Translated, it gives CASSNSPLDPGQGTYEQYF.

The chain employs TRBV5-3 and TRBJ2-7; 8 bases fit TRBD1. TRBV5-3 is recorded as an ORF, its role being uncertain. The CDR3 extends over 17 amino acids. V lost 1 base, J lost 4 bases, and 13 bases stayed unmatched. This CDR3 is CARSLRTGHKRAYEQYF. The CDR3 DNA sequence: TGTGCCAGAAGCTTGCGGACAGGGCATAAGAGGGCTTACGAGCAGTACTTC.

The rearrangement links TRBV14 to TRBJ2-7; 7 bases line up with TRBD1. The CDR3 contains 14 residues. V lost 4 bases to trimming and J lost 8 bases; unmatched junction nucleotides: 11. Germline assignment: CDR1 SGHDN and CDR2 FVKESK. The CDR3 bases are TGTGCCAGCAGCCCACGGACAGGATGGGGCCAGCAGTACTTC. Translated: CASSPRTGWGQQYF.

This clone was picked up a small number of times. CDR3 nucleotides: TGCGCCAGCAGCGCGACTAGCGGGAGTTACAATGAGCAGTTCTTC. This codes for CASSATSGSYNEQFF. The V and J genes are TRBV5-1 and TRBJ2-1; 12 bases are shared with TRBD2. Germline assignment: CDR1 SGHRS and CDR2 YFSETQ. The CDR3 loop spans 15 amino acids. Trimming cost V 4 bases and J 4 bases; bases outside gene matches: 3. Variable domain in full (rest from reference TRBV5-1 and TRBJ2-1): KAGVTQTPRYLIKTRGQQVTLSCSPISGHRSVSWYQQTPGQGLQFLFEYFSETQRNKGNFPGRFSGRQFSNSRSEMNVSTLELGDSALYLCASSATSGSYNEQFFGPGTRLTVL.

The rearrangement joins TRBV7-2 to TRBJ2-1, with TRBD2 identical over 7 bases. From germline, CDR1 is SGHTA and CDR2 FQGNSA. The CDR3 sequence is 15 residues long. V was pared by 5 bases and J by 7 bases, with 11 bases of the junction left unmatched. The CDR3 sequence: CASSPPGGSRNEQFF. The CDR3 nucleotides read TGTGCCAGCAGCCCGCCTGGCGGGAGTCGAAATGAGCAGTTCTTC. The full variable domain, its missing parts supplied by reference TRBV7-2 and TRBJ2-1, is GAGVSQSPSNKVTEKGKDVELRCDPISGHTALYWYRQSLGQGLEFLIYFQGNSAPDKSGLPSDRFSAERTGGSVSTLTIQRTQQEDSAVYLCASSPPGGSRNEQFFGPGTRLTVL.

The chain has TRBV27 and TRBJ1-5, with D possibly TRBD1 on 5 matching bases. Germline V gene data show CDR1 as MNHEY and CDR2 as SMNVEV (reference sequence). Between the trimmed V and J ends, which lost 6 bases and 0 bases, there was a span of 12 bases. The CDR3 is 15 amino acids. This chain's CDR3 is CASRKTAYSNQPQHF. DNA for the CDR3: TGTGCCAGCAGGAAGACAGCCTATAGCAATCAGCCCCAGCATTTT.

The chain recombines TRBV7-9 with TRBJ2-3; maybe TRBD2 (6 bases). The CDR3 has 14 residues. V shed 8 bases and J shed 2 bases, with 14 bases lying between them. Germline lookup yields CDR1 SEHNR and CDR2 FQNEAQ (reference sequence). DNA of the CDR3: TGTGCCAGCGCGCTCCGGGACTTCACAGATACGCAGTATTTT. Residues: CASALRDFTDTQYF.

The chain combines TRBV5-6 with TRBJ2-6; D call uncertain. CDR1 is SGHDT, CDR2 YYEEEE, per germline. Trimming left V 7 bases short and J 2 bases short, with 4 bases between. The length of the CDR3 is 12 residues. This CDR3 is CASQPGANVLTF. The CDR3 DNA is TGTGCCAGCCAACCTGGGGCCAACGTCCTGACTTTC. The full variable domain, its missing parts supplied by reference TRBV5-6 and TRBJ2-6, is DAGVTQSPTHLIKTRGQQVTLRCSPKSGHDTVSWYQQALGQGPQFIFQYYEEEERQRGNFPDRFSGHQFPNYSSELNVNALLLGDSALYLCASQPGANVLTFGAGSRLTVL.

The V and J genes are TRBV10-3 and TRBJ2-1; D gene ambiguous. This CDR3 comprises 15 residues. Trimming pared 1 base from V and 5 bases from J, leaving 12 bases between. Per the germline V gene, CDR1 is ENHRY and CDR2 is SYGVKD. CDR3 DNA: TGTGCCATCAGTGAGTTGTCTAAAGGGAACAATGAGCAGTTCTTC. Translated: CAISELSKGNNEQFF.

On this clone itself: Other DNA sequences in the sample encode the same CDR3. The chain has TRBV18 and TRBJ2-7; a weak D match, TRBD1 (5 bases). This CDR3 spans 14 amino acids. Germline CDR1 and CDR2: KGHSH and LQKENI. V lost 2 bases and J lost 0, with 8 bases in between. CDR3 loop: CASSPAQGSYEQYF. The CDR3 DNA reads TGTGCCAGCTCACCAGCCCAGGGCTCCTACGAGCAGTACTTC. The whole variable domain, remainder taken from reference TRBV18 and TRBJ2-7, is NAGVMQNPRHLVRRRGQEARLRCSPMKGHSHVYWYRQLPEEGLKFMVYLQKENIIDESGMPKERFSAEFPKEGPSILRIQQVVRGDSAAYFCASSPAQGSYEQYFGPGTRLTVT.

This clone has a handful of counts. The chain combines TRBV7-3 with TRBJ2-3; 9 nucleotides agree with TRBD1. Germline-derived CDR1 and CDR2 are SGHTA and FQGTGA. J lost 2 bases, V lost 5 bases, and 5 bases had no gene match. The CDR3 sequence is 15 residues long. CDR3 amino acids: CASSKTGGVTDTQYF. CDR3 DNA sequence: TGTGCCAGCAGCAAAACAGGGGGCGTCACAGATACGCAGTATTTT.

This chain joins TRBV7-2 and TRBJ2-7, with 10 bases identical to TRBD2. Germline CDR1 is SGHTA and CDR2 is FQGNSA. Trimming removed 5 bases from V and 6 bases from J; junction bases left unmatched: 10. CDR3 length: 15 amino acids. CDR3 protein: CASSPSASGRSEQYF. CDR3 nucleotide sequence: TGTGCCAGCAGCCCCAGTGCTAGCGGGAGATCCGAGCAGTACTTC.

The chain has TRBV14 and TRBJ2-7; a possible D gene is TRBD1 (6 bases). This CDR3 contains 14 residues. Germline-derived CDR1 and CDR2 are SGHDN and FVKESK. V lost 4 bases and J 0 bases, leaving 10 bases between the germline ends. The CDR3 region is CASSLRTDSYEQYF. CDR3 DNA sequence: TGTGCCAGCAGCCTGAGGACAGACTCCTACGAGCAGTACTTC.

This clone was observed a handful of times. The V gene is TRBV28, the J gene TRBJ1-1, with D possibly TRBD1 on 5 matching bases. Germline CDR1 and CDR2: MDHEN and SYDVKM. The CDR3 runs 14 residues. Trimming took 6 bases from V and 4 from J, leaving 15 bases between them. The DNA of the CDR3 is TGTGCCAGCAGCCTTGGGGGATTTAGCACTGAAGCTTTCTTT. Translation: CASSLGGFSTEAFF.

Points on this clone: This CDR3 is also generated by other DNA sequences in the sample. The DNA of the CDR3 is TGCGCCAGCAGCTTCGGGGATCGAGACACCGGGGAGCTGTTTTTT. This translates into CASSFGDRDTGELFF. The chain has TRBV5-1 and TRBJ2-2; D might be TRBD2 (5 bases). Trimming cost V 2 bases and J 3 bases, with 11 bases left between them. In germline, CDR1 is SGHRS, CDR2 YFSETQ. This CDR3 has 15 residues.

The chain carries TRBV2 and TRBJ1-1, with D maybe TRBD1 (5 bases). CDR1 is SNHLY and CDR2 is FYNNEI in the germline V gene. The CDR3 runs to 15 residues. Trimming removed 4 bases at V and 0 bases at J, with 12 bases between. This chain's CDR3 is CASSGFAGMNTEAFF. CDR3 nucleotide sequence: TGTGCCAGCAGTGGGTTCGCAGGGATGAACACTGAAGCTTTCTTT.